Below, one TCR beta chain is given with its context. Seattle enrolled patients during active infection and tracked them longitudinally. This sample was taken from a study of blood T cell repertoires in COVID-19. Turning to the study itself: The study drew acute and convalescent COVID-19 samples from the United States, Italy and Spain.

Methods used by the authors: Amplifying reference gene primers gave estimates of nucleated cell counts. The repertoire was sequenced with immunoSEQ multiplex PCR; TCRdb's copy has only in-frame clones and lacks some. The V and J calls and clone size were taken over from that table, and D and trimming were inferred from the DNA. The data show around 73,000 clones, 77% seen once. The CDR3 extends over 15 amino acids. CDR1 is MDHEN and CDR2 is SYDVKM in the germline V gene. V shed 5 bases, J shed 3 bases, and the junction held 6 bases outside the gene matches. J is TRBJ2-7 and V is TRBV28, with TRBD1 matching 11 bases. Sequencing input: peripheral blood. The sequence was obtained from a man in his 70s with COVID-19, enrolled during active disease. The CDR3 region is CASSSRTGGFYEQYF. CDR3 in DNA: TGTGCCAGCAGTAGTCGGACAGGGGGCTTCTACGAGCAGTACTTC.